Listed below are T cell receptor beta chains from one sample, sequenced in a study of breast tumors, draining lymph nodes, adjacent tissues. TCRdb reprocessed the multiplex PCR reads with MiXCR, giving one entry per CDR3 protein. This table holds about 220,000 distinct CDR3 sequences, nearly 35% found once. Sequencing used axillary lymph node tissue. The receptors derive from a female donor with breast cancer. Some clones in this sample may be carry-over from other donors' samples. CDR3s include the opening cysteine and the closing phenylalanine or tryptophan. The D gene is left open where the match is weak. Clone size, where shown, is once, few, many, or a class for clones that have expanded.

clone size: few
V gene: TRBV11-3
J gene: TRBJ2-5
CDR3 length: 17
D gene: TRBD2
CDR3 DNA: TGTGCCAGCAGCTTAAGAGTCACTACCGGGAGGGCAGAGACCCAGTACTTC
CDR3 protein: CASSLRVTTGRAETQYF

clone size: -
V gene: TRBV9
J gene: TRBJ2-2
CDR3 length: 16
D gene: TRBD2
CDR3 DNA: TGTGCCAGCAGCGTAGGGACTAGCGAGATTCCCGGGGAGCTGTTTTTT
CDR3 protein: CASSVGTSEIPGELFF

clone size: few
V gene: TRBV30
J gene: TRBJ2-1
CDR3 length: 16
D gene: TRBD2
CDR3 DNA: TGTGCCTGGAGTGGACTAGCGGGAGAGTCCTACAATGAGCAGTTCTTC
CDR3 protein: CAWSGLAGESYNEQFF

clone size: many
V gene: TRBV19
J gene: TRBJ2-2
CDR3 length: 17
D gene: -
CDR3 DNA: TGTGCCAGTACTCCAGGGGGGCCGGCTACAAGGTCCGGGGAGCTGTTTTTT
CDR3 protein: CASTPGGPATRSGELFF

clone size: -
V gene: TRBV11-3
J gene: TRBJ2-5
CDR3 length: 16
D gene: TRBD1
CDR3 DNA: TGTGCCAGCAGCTTATACGGGACAGGGGGCTTGGAGACCCAGTACTTC
CDR3 protein: CASSLYGTGGLETQYF

clone size: few
V gene: TRBV11-3
J gene: TRBJ2-2
CDR3 length: 16
D gene: -
CDR3 DNA: TGTGCCAGCAGCTCTGCTTGGGGGCTGAACACCGGGGAGCTGTTTTTT
CDR3 protein: CASSSAWGLNTGELFF

clone size: many
V gene: TRBV20-1
J gene: TRBJ2-7
CDR3 length: 13
D gene: -
CDR3 DNA: TGCAGTGCGAGGGACTCCCGAACCTACGAGCAGTACTTC
CDR3 protein: CSARDSRTYEQYF

clone size: -
V gene: TRBV5-8
J gene: TRBJ2-7
CDR3 length: 12
D gene: -
CDR3 DNA: TGTGCCAGCAGGCCAGGGGCCTACGAGCAGTACTTC
CDR3 protein: CASRPGAYEQYF

clone size: few
V gene: TRBV20-1
J gene: TRBJ1-1
CDR3 length: 14
D gene: -
CDR3 DNA: TGCAGTGCTAGAGATCATCAGGTGAACACTGAAGCTTTCTTT
CDR3 protein: CSARDHQVNTEAFF

clone size: many
V gene: TRBV20-1
J gene: TRBJ2-3
CDR3 length: 18
D gene: TRBD2
CDR3 DNA: TGCAGTGCTAGAGACCTACTCGTGACTAGCGGGGGCACAGATACGCAGTATTTT
CDR3 protein: CSARDLLVTSGGTDTQYF

clone size: many
V gene: TRBV6-6
J gene: TRBJ2-5
CDR3 length: 13
D gene: -
CDR3 DNA: TGTGCCAGCAGTTCAAGACAGGAAGAGACCCAGTACTTC
CDR3 protein: CASSSRQEETQYF

clone size: many
V gene: TRBV24-1
J gene: TRBJ2-5
CDR3 length: 18
D gene: TRBD2
CDR3 DNA: TGTGCCACCAGTGACCCAGGGACTAGCGGGAGGCTAGGTGAGACCCAGTACTTC
CDR3 protein: CATSDPGTSGRLGETQYF

clone size: -
V gene: TRBV7-2
J gene: TRBJ2-2
CDR3 length: 15
D gene: TRBD2
CDR3 DNA: TGTGCCAGCAGCTTACAAACGGGGGGGGCCGGGGAGCTGCTTTTT
CDR3 protein: CASSLQTGGAGELLF

clone size: many
V gene: TRBV11-3
J gene: TRBJ2-1
CDR3 length: 15
D gene: TRBD2
CDR3 DNA: TGTGCCAGCAGTTCTCCGGGACTAGGGAACAATGAGCAGTTCTTC
CDR3 protein: CASSSPGLGNNEQFF

clone size: few
V gene: TRBV3-1
J gene: TRBJ2-2
CDR3 length: 16
D gene: TRBD1
CDR3 DNA: TGTGCCAGCAGCCAAGGGGTCTCGGACAGGGCCGGGGAGCTGTTTTTT
CDR3 protein: CASSQGVSDRAGELFF

clone size: -
V gene: TRBV2
J gene: TRBJ1-2
CDR3 length: 13
D gene: -
CDR3 DNA: TGTGCCAGCAGTGGCGGGGGGGGGTTTGGCTACACCTTC
CDR3 protein: CASSGGGGFGYTF

clone size: -
V gene: TRBV6-5
J gene: TRBJ2-3
CDR3 length: 15
D gene: -
CDR3 DNA: TGTGCCAACCTCCCGGGCAGGGGGGTAAAGGATACGCAGTATTTT
CDR3 protein: CANLPGRGVKDTQYF

clone size: -
V gene: TRBV28
J gene: TRBJ1-5
CDR3 length: 14
D gene: -
CDR3 DNA: TGTGCCAGCCAACCCCAGGGGCGCAATCAGCCCCAGCATTTT
CDR3 protein: CASQPQGRNQPQHF

clone size: -
V gene: TRBV5-8
J gene: TRBJ1-5
CDR3 length: 16
D gene: -
CDR3 DNA: TGTGCCAGCAGCTTGGCCGGGACTATGGTAGGAGAGACCCAGCATTTT
CDR3 protein: CASSLAGTMVGETQHF

clone size: few
V gene: TRBV5-5
J gene: TRBJ2-3
CDR3 length: 14
D gene: -
CDR3 DNA: TGTGCCAGCAGCTTGAACGGATCCACAGATACGCAGTATTTT
CDR3 protein: CASSLNGSTDTQYF

clone size: -
V gene: TRBV7-9
J gene: TRBJ2-1
CDR3 length: 16
D gene: -
CDR3 DNA: TGTGCCAGCAGAATAGTCAATAGCGGAAAAGAAAATGAGCAGTTCTTC
CDR3 protein: CASRIVNSGKENEQFF

clone size: -
V gene: TRBV6-5
J gene: TRBJ1-2
CDR3 length: 15
D gene: TRBD1
CDR3 DNA: TGTGCCAGCAGTTACTCCGGGACAGGGAACTATGGCTACACCTTC
CDR3 protein: CASSYSGTGNYGYTF

clone size: many
V gene: TRBV4-3
J gene: TRBJ1-2
CDR3 length: 15
D gene: TRBD1
CDR3 DNA: TGCGCCAGCAGCCAGGAGACAGGGATGAACTATGGCTACACCTTC
CDR3 protein: CASSQETGMNYGYTF

clone size: few
V gene: TRBV30
J gene: TRBJ2-1
CDR3 length: 18
D gene: TRBD2
CDR3 DNA: TGTGCCTGGAGTGGGAACCGGCGACTAGCGGGAGTTTTGGATGAGCAGTTCTTC
CDR3 protein: CAWSGNRRLAGVLDEQFF

clone size: -
V gene: TRBV2
J gene: TRBJ2-1
CDR3 length: 15
D gene: TRBD2
CDR3 DNA: TGTGCCTCCGGTAGCGGGGGGGCCGCAGTATATGAGCAGTTCTTC
CDR3 protein: CASGSGGAAVYEQFF

clone size: -
V gene: TRBV4-3
J gene: TRBJ1-6
CDR3 length: 14
D gene: -
CDR3 DNA: TGCGCCAGCAGCCAAGGAGACAGGTTTTCACCCCTCCACTTT
CDR3 protein: CASSQGDRFSPLHF

clone size: -
V gene: TRBV7-9
J gene: TRBJ1-1
CDR3 length: 16
D gene: TRBD1
CDR3 DNA: TGTGCCAGCAGCGCCCGACAGGGACCGTCGGTTACTGAAGCTTTCTTT
CDR3 protein: CASSARQGPSVTEAFF

clone size: many
V gene: TRBV20-1
J gene: TRBJ2-2
CDR3 length: 18
D gene: TRBD1
CDR3 DNA: TGCAGTGCTAGAGATACCGACAGGGGGCGGTTGGATACCGGGGAGCTGTTTTTT
CDR3 protein: CSARDTDRGRLDTGELFF

clone size: many
V gene: TRBV4-2
J gene: TRBJ2-7
CDR3 length: 13
D gene: -
CDR3 DNA: TGTGCCAGCAGCCAACTTTCCTCCTACGAGCAGTACTTC
CDR3 protein: CASSQLSSYEQYF

clone size: -
V gene: TRBV10-2
J gene: TRBJ2-1
CDR3 length: 16
D gene: TRBD2
CDR3 DNA: TGCGCCAGCAGTCAAGGACTAGCGGGAGATAACCATGAGCAGTTCTTC
CDR3 protein: CASSQGLAGDNHEQFF

clone size: many
V gene: TRBV5-8
J gene: TRBJ2-7
CDR3 length: 15
D gene: -
CDR3 DNA: TGTGCCAGCAGCTGGGGAGTGGGAGCTCACTACGAGCAGTACTTC
CDR3 protein: CASSWGVGAHYEQYF

clone size: -
V gene: TRBV2
J gene: TRBJ2-7
CDR3 length: 14
D gene: TRBD2
CDR3 DNA: TGTGCCAGCAGGGACTGTAGCGGGAGGGGAAAACAGTACTTC
CDR3 protein: CASRDCSGRGKQYF

clone size: -
V gene: TRBV20-1
J gene: TRBJ1-1
CDR3 length: 16
D gene: -
CDR3 DNA: TGCAGTGCTCCATATGGACTGTTGCCAATGAACACTGAAGCTTTCTTT
CDR3 protein: CSAPYGLLPMNTEAFF

clone size: many
V gene: TRBV12-3/TRBV12-4
J gene: TRBJ1-5
CDR3 length: 15
D gene: -
CDR3 DNA: TGTGCCAGCAGTTTTCCGGCAGGGGGCAATCAGCCCCAGCATTTT
CDR3 protein: CASSFPAGGNQPQHF

clone size: -
V gene: TRBV5-1
J gene: TRBJ2-4
CDR3 length: 12
D gene: -
CDR3 DNA: TGCGCCAGCAGCCCGGGGCCGCCGTTTCAGTACTTC
CDR3 protein: CASSPGPPFQYF

clone size: many
V gene: TRBV6-1
J gene: TRBJ1-3
CDR3 length: 15
D gene: -
CDR3 DNA: TGTGCCAGCACGGCCAGCACAGCAGTTGGAAACACCATATATTTT
CDR3 protein: CASTASTAVGNTIYF

clone size: many
V gene: TRBV9
J gene: TRBJ2-3
CDR3 length: 14
D gene: -
CDR3 DNA: TGTGCCAGCAGCCCTGACAGGTACACAGATACGCAGTATTTT
CDR3 protein: CASSPDRYTDTQYF

clone size: -
V gene: TRBV18
J gene: TRBJ1-3
CDR3 length: 15
D gene: -
CDR3 DNA: TGTGCCAGCTCACCACCGAGGGGGGTGCCCCTCGAGATATATTTT
CDR3 protein: CASSPPRGVPLEIYF

clone size: many
V gene: TRBV7-9
J gene: TRBJ2-3
CDR3 length: 15
D gene: TRBD2
CDR3 DNA: TGTGCCAGCAGCTCCGGGGGGGCCATGACAGATACGCAGTATTTT
CDR3 protein: CASSSGGAMTDTQYF

clone size: many
V gene: TRBV4-2
J gene: TRBJ1-6
CDR3 length: 15
D gene: -
CDR3 DNA: TGTGCCAGCAGCCCCGGGGCCTCCTATAATTCACCCCTCCACTTT
CDR3 protein: CASSPGASYNSPLHF

clone size: many
V gene: TRBV25-1
J gene: TRBJ2-1
CDR3 length: 15
D gene: TRBD2
CDR3 DNA: TGTGCCAGCAGTGAGGCGGGAGGACCCTACAATGAGCAGTTCTTC
CDR3 protein: CASSEAGGPYNEQFF

clone size: many
V gene: TRBV5-8
J gene: TRBJ1-2
CDR3 length: 15
D gene: TRBD1
CDR3 DNA: TGTGCCAGCAGCTTCGAGACAGGGGGCTTCTATGGCTACACCTTC
CDR3 protein: CASSFETGGFYGYTF

clone size: many
V gene: TRBV20-1
J gene: TRBJ2-3
CDR3 length: 16
D gene: -
CDR3 DNA: TGCAGTGCTAGTATCTGGACTACAGGGATCACAGATACGCAGTATTTT
CDR3 protein: CSASIWTTGITDTQYF

clone size: many
V gene: TRBV25-1
J gene: TRBJ1-2
CDR3 length: 12
D gene: TRBD1
CDR3 DNA: TGTGCCAGCAGTTTGACAGGGGCCGGCTACACCTTC
CDR3 protein: CASSLTGAGYTF

clone size: many
V gene: TRBV7-9
J gene: TRBJ2-3
CDR3 length: 16
D gene: TRBD2
CDR3 DNA: TGTGCCAGCAGCTCGACTAGCGGGAGAAACACAGATACGCAGTATTTT
CDR3 protein: CASSSTSGRNTDTQYF

clone size: many
V gene: TRBV30
J gene: TRBJ1-2
CDR3 length: 13
D gene: TRBD1
CDR3 DNA: TGTGCCTGGAACGCGAGGACAGGGAGTGGCTACACCTTC
CDR3 protein: CAWNARTGSGYTF

clone size: -
V gene: TRBV20-1
J gene: TRBJ2-1
CDR3 length: 16
D gene: -
CDR3 DNA: TGCAGTGCTAGGTCCGGGAACGAGGGTTCCTACTATGAGCAGTTCTTC
CDR3 protein: CSARSGNEGSYYEQFF

clone size: few
V gene: TRBV5-4
J gene: TRBJ2-1
CDR3 length: 16
D gene: -
CDR3 DNA: TGTGCCAGCAGCTTATTGTCAGGGATGGGGAACAATGAGCAGTTCTTC
CDR3 protein: CASSLLSGMGNNEQFF

clone size: many
V gene: TRBV5-1
J gene: TRBJ1-2
CDR3 length: 15
D gene: TRBD1
CDR3 DNA: TGCGCCAGCAGCTTGTCCGGGACAGGGGTTTATGGCTACACCTTC
CDR3 protein: CASSLSGTGVYGYTF

clone size: few
V gene: TRBV18
J gene: TRBJ2-1
CDR3 length: 13
D gene: -
CDR3 DNA: TGTGCCAGCTCACCAGCTACTCACAATGAGCAGTTCTTC
CDR3 protein: CASSPATHNEQFF

clone size: many
V gene: TRBV20-1
J gene: TRBJ1-2
CDR3 length: 14
D gene: -
CDR3 DNA: TGCAGTGCTAGAGCTCAGGGACTTCTGGATGGCTACACCTTC
CDR3 protein: CSARAQGLLDGYTF

clone size: many
V gene: TRBV28
J gene: TRBJ2-7
CDR3 length: 12
D gene: -
CDR3 DNA: TGTGCCAGCAGTCTGATGCGTTACGAGCAGTACTTC
CDR3 protein: CASSLMRYEQYF

clone size: many
V gene: TRBV6-4
J gene: TRBJ1-5
CDR3 length: 13
D gene: -
CDR3 DNA: TGTGCCAGCAGTGTGGGGAGAGGACAGCCCCAGCATTTT
CDR3 protein: CASSVGRGQPQHF

clone size: -
V gene: TRBV18
J gene: TRBJ2-3
CDR3 length: 16
D gene: -
CDR3 DNA: TGTGCCAGCTCACCACCGGTCTGGAACAGCACAGATACGCAGTATTTT
CDR3 protein: CASSPPVWNSTDTQYF

clone size: -
V gene: TRBV15
J gene: TRBJ1-5
CDR3 length: 17
D gene: TRBD1
CDR3 DNA: TGTGCCACCAGCAATCCTTACCGGGACAGGGGCGGTCAGCCCCAGCATTTT
CDR3 protein: CATSNPYRDRGGQPQHF